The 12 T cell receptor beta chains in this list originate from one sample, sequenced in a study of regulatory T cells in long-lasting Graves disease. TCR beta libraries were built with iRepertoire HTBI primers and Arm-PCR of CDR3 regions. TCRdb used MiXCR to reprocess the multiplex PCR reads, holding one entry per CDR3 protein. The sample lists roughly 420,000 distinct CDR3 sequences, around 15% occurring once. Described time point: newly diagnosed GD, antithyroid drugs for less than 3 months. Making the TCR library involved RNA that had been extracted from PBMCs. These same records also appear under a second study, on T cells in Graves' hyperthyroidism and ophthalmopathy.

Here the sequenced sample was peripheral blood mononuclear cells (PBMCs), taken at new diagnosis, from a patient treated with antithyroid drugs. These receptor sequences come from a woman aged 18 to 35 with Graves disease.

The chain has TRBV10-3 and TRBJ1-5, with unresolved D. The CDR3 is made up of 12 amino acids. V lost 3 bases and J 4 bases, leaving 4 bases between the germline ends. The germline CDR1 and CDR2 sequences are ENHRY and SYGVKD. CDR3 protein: CAISDPNQPQHF. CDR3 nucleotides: TGTGCCATCAGTGACCCGAATCAGCCCCAGCATTTT.

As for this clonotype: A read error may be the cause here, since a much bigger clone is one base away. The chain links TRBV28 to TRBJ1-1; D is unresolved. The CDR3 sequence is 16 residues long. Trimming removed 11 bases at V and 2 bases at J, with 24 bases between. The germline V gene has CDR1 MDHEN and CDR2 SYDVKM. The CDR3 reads CAGTTPSMARNTEAFF. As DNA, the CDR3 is TGTGCCGGCACCACACCGTCGATGGCACGAAACACTGAAGCTTTCTTT.

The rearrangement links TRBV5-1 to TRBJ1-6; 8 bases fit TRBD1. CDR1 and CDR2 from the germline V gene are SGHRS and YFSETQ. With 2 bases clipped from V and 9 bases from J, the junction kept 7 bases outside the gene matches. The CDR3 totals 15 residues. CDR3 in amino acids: CASSFQTGAASPLHF. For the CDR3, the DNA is TGCGCCAGCAGCTTCCAGACAGGGGCGGCTTCACCCCTCCACTTT.

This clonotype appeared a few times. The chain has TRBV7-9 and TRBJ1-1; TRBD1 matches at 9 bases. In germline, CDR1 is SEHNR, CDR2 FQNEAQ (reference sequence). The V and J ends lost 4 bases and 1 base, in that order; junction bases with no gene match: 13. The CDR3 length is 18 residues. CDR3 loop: CASSYHLRRDRENTEAFF. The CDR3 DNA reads TGTGCCAGCAGCTACCATTTACGGCGGGACAGGGAGAACACTGAAGCTTTCTTT.

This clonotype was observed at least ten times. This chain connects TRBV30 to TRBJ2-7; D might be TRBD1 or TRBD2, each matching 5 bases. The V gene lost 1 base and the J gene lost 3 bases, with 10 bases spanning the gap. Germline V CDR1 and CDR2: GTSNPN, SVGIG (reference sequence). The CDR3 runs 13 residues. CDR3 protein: CAWSGGIVYEQYF. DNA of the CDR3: TGTGCCTGGAGTGGGGGGATCGTCTACGAGCAGTACTTC.

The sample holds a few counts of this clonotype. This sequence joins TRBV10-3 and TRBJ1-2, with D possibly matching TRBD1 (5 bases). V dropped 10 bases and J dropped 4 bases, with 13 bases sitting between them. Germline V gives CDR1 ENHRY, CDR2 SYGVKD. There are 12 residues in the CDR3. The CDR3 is CASRGHIYGYTF. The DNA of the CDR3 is TGTGCCAGCCGTGGACATATCTATGGCTACACCTTC.

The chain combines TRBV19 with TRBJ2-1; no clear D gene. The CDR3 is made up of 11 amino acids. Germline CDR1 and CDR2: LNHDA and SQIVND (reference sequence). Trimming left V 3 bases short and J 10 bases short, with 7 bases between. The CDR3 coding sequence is TGTGCCAGTAGTATTCTATACGAGCAGTTCTTC. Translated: CASSILYEQFF.

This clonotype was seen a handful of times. DNA of the CDR3: TGTGCCAGCAGCTTAGTCCCGGCTCCCGGACAGGGAAACGAGCAGTACTTC. It specifies CASSLVPAPGQGNEQYF. The V call is TRBV7-3, the J call TRBJ2-7; TRBD1 agrees at 8 bases. The CDR3 consists of 17 residues. The J segment lost 5 bases and the V segment lost 2 bases, leaving 14 bases of the junction unmatched. CDR1 SGHTA and CDR2 FQGTGA come from the germline V gene.

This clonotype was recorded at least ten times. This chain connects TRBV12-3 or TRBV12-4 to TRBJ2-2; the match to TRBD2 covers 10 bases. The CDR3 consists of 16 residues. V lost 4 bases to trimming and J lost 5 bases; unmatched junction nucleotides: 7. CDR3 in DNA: TGTGCCAGCAGTTATCCTAGCGGGAGAGGTACCGGGGAGCTGTTTTTT. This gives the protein CASSYPSGRGTGELFF.

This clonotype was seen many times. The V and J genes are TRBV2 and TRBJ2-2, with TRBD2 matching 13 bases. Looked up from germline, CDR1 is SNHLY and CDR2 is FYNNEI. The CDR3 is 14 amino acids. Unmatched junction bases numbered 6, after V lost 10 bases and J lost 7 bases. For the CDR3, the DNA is TGTGCCACTACTAGCGGGAGGGCCGTCGGGGAGCTGTTTTTT. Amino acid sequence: CATTSGRAVGELFF.

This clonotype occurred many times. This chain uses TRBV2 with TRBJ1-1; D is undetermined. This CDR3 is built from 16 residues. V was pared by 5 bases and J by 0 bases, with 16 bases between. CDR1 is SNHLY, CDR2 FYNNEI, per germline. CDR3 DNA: TGTGCCAGCAGTACTCCTGAGGAGACGTTGAACACTGAAGCTTTCTTT. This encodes CASSTPEETLNTEAFF. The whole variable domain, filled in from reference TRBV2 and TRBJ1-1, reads EPEVTQTPSHQVTQMGQEVILRCVPISNHLYFYWYRQILGQKVEFLVSFYNNEISEKSEIFDDQFSVERPDGSNFTLKIRSTKLEDSAMYFCASSTPEETLNTEAFFGQGTRLTVV.

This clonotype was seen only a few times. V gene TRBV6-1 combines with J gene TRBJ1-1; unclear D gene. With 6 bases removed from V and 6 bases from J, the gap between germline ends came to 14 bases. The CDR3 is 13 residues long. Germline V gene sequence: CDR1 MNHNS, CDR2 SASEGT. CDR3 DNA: TGTGCCAGCAGCAGAGACCTTGGGTCTGAAGCTTTCTTT. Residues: CASSRDLGSEAFF.